What follows is one TCR beta chain and its context. Its antigen is unknown. Germline V gives CDR1 MGHRA, CDR2 YSYEKL. V trimming: 0 bases; J trimming: 4 bases; junction bases outside the gene matches: 2. The CDR3 loop spans 14 amino acids. The sample originates from a study of cytomegalovirus exposure and HLA in healthy donors. Study-level results: Reports indicate that TCR beta sequences accurately predicted the HLA-A and HLA-B alleles of most subjects.

13 Jbeta primers and 60 Vbeta primers were used for the PCR. Original handling: The count from a later analysis was 79 million or so unique TCR beta chains, some 9.9 million of them shared. Clones were read by immunoSEQ multiplex PCR, and TCRdb kept only the in-frame ones, dropping some. V and J calls and clone size are as listed in that table; D and trimming were resolved from the DNA. The sample has about 33,000 clones. The chain uses TRBV4-1 and TRBJ1-2; TRBD1 agrees at 7 bases. The source material was PBMCs. The sequence came from a woman aged 40 to 49 in good health and CMV-seropositive. CDR3 nucleotide sequence: TGCGCCAGCAGCCAAGATCAGGGGGTCTATGGCTACACCTTC. Amino acid sequence: CASSQDQGVYGYTF.